This T cell receptor (beta chain) was found in a study of blood T cell repertoires in COVID-19. Sequenced by immunoSEQ multiplex PCR; TCRdb stores in-frame clones only, minus some. The table has some 300,000 clones, around 86% seen once. The CDR3 is made up of 13 amino acids. Germline CDR1 reads MNHEY; CDR2 reads SVGEGT. V was shortened by 4 bases and J by 4 bases, with 8 bases between the two germline ends. The sample was peripheral blood. This clonotype originated in a man between 65 and 85 years old with acute or convalescent COVID-19. V is TRBV6-2 or TRBV6-3 and J is TRBJ1-5; D might be TRBD1 (6 bases). The CDR3 region is CASSWGQNQPQHF. DNA for the CDR3: TGTGCCAGCAGTTGGGGACAAAATCAGCCCCAGCATTTT.